This TCR beta chain was sequenced during a study of cytomegalovirus exposure and HLA in healthy donors. This table comes from immunoSEQ multiplex PCR, and its TCRdb copy is limited to in-frame clones, with some not included. The sample lists 120,000 or so clones, roughly 89% occurring once. V lost 3 bases, J lost 0 bases, and 10 bases stayed unmatched. The germline gives CDR1 SGDLS, CDR2 YYNGEE. The CDR3 has 17 residues. A remark on this clone: Its antigen is not known.

Study findings and constraints: It was reportedly the case that the classifier diagnosed cytomegalovirus status with high specificity and sensitivity. According to a subsequent analysis, TCR clusters from the first cohort were inclined to appear together in the 110 or so validation repertoires.

The sequenced material came from PBMCs. V usage is TRBV9 and J usage is TRBJ1-1; TRBD1 agrees at 8 bases. This receptor was taken from a woman aged 18 to 35 in good health and CMV-seronegative. The CDR3 is CASSAGTGMTMNTEAFF. The CDR3 nucleotides read TGTGCCAGCAGCGCCGGGACAGGAATGACCATGAACACTGAAGCTTTCTTT. Combining the CDR3 with reference TRBV9 and TRBJ1-1 gives the whole variable domain DSGVTQTPKHLITATGQRVTLRCSPRSGDLSVYWYQQSLDQGLQFLIQYYNGEERAKGNILERFSAQQFPDLHSELNLSSLELGDSALYFCASSAGTGMTMNTEAFFGQGTRLTVV.